This entry describes one TCR beta chain. This same CDR3 is encoded by further DNA sequences in the sample. The sample comes from a study of blood T cell repertoires in COVID-19. Study-wide background: Samples came from the United States, Italy and Spain, spanning acute and convalescent COVID-19.

The V end lost 6 bases, the J end lost 2 bases, and 14 bases lay between the germline ends. Per the germline V gene, CDR1 is MDHEN and CDR2 is SYDVKM. The CDR3 has 15 residues. Sequenced by immunoSEQ multiplex PCR; TCRdb stores in-frame clones only, minus some. The profile shows more than 60,000 clones, 82% of them singletons. The rearrangement joins TRBV28 to TRBJ2-1, with D possibly matching TRBD2 (7 bases). The specimen was peripheral blood. This receptor was identified in a man between 60 and 70 years old with acute or convalescent COVID-19. DNA for the CDR3: TGTGCCAGCAGGCCCGGGGGGCCCCCCTACAATGAGCAGTTCTTC. It specifies CASRPGGPPYNEQFF.